This T cell receptor (beta chain) was documented in a study of blood T cell repertoires in COVID-19. Clones were read by immunoSEQ multiplex PCR, and TCRdb kept only the in-frame ones, dropping some. This table holds fewer than 110,000 clones, 84% found once. The V gene lost 3 bases and the J gene lost 10 bases, with 16 bases spanning the gap. The CDR3 has 15 amino acids. Germline values: CDR1 MNHEY, CDR2 SMNVEV (reference sequence). Sequencing was carried out using peripheral blood. This TCR derives from a human donor in a cohort sampled during active COVID-19. The chain combines TRBV27 with TRBJ1-6, with D perhaps matching TRBD1 (6 bases). CDR3 nucleotides: TGTGCCAGCAGTTTTGACAGGACCCAGGGATCACCCCTCCACTTT. This encodes CASSFDRTQGSPLHF.